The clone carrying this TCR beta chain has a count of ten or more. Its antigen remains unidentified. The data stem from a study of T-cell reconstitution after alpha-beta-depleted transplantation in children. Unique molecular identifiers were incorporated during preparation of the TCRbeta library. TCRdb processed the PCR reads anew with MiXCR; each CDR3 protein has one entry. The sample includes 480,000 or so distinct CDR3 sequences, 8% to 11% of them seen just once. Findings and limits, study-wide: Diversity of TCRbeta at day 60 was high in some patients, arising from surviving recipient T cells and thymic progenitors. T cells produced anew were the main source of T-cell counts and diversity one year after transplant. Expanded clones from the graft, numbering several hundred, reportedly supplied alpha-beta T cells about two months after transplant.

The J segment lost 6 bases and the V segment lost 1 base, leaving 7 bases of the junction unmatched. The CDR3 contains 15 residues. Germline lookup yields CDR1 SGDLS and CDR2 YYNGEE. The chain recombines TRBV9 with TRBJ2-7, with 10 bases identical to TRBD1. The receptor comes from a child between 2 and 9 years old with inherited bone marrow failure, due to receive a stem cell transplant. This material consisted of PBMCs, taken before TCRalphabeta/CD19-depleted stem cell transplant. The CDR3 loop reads CASSVSWDRGSEQYF. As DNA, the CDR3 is TGTGCCAGCAGCGTAAGCTGGGACAGGGGATCCGAGCAGTACTTC.